This TCR beta chain was retrieved from a study of blood T cell repertoires in COVID-19. Looking at the study overall: Italy, Spain and the United States were the sources of the convalescent and acute COVID-19 samples. The analysed material was cDNA or gDNA that came from T cells, B-cell-depleted T cells, or PBMCs.

V lost 2 bases and J 3 bases, leaving 8 bases between the germline ends. The CDR3 sequence is 14 residues long. Germline-derived CDR1 and CDR2 are SGDLS and YYNGEE. In the original workflow: Nucleated cell counts were estimated from reference gene primer amplification. Profiling relied on immunoSEQ multiplex PCR, and the TCRdb table lists in-frame clones only, not all of them. V, J and clone size are taken as reported in that table, and D and trimming were inferred from the DNA itself. The table includes roughly 300,000 clones, 86% detected once. This sequence joins TRBV9 and TRBJ2-2, with D hard to call. This sequence was found in a woman aged 45 to 65 with acute or convalescent COVID-19. Input material: peripheral blood. Written as DNA, the CDR3 is TGTGCCAGCAGCGTTCATCCGGACACCGGGGAGCTGTTTTTT. Protein sequence: CASSVHPDTGELFF.